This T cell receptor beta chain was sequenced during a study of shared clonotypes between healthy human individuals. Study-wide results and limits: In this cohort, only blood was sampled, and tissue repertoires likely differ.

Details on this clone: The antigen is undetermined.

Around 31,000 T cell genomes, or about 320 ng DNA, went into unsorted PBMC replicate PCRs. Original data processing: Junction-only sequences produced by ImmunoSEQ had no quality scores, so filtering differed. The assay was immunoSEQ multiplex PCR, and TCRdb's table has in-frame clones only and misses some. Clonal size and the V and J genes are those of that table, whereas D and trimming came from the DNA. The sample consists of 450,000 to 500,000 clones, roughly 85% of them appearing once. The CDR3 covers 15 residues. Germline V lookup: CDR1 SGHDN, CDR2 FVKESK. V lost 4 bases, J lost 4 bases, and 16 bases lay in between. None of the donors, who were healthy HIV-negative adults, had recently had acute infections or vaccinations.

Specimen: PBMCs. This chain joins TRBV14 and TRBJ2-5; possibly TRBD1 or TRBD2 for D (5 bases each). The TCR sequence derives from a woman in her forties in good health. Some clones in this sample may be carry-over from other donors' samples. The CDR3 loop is CASSPGRGLLETQYF. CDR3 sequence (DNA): TGTGCCAGCAGCCCAGGGAGAGGGCTGTTAGAGACCCAGTACTTC.